The source of this T cell receptor beta chain is a study of blood T cell repertoires in COVID-19. Turning to the study itself: T cells, B-cell-depleted T cells, or PBMCs provided the cDNA or gDNA that served as material.

In the authors' methods: For nucleated cells, counts were estimated from reference gene primer amplification. This table comes from immunoSEQ multiplex PCR, and its TCRdb copy is limited to in-frame clones, with some not included. V and J calls and clone size are as listed in that table; D and trimming were resolved from the DNA. Of about 170,000 clones detected, just under 85% appear once; the ten largest clones hold around 2.9%. Seattle cases were enrolled at active infection and followed longitudinally. The source material was peripheral blood. This sequence was found in an elderly woman with COVID-19, enrolled during active disease.

The CDR3, as DNA: TGTGCCAGTAAGAGGAGGGGCGGGGCACAAGAGACCCAGTACTTC. Translating gives CASKRRGGAQETQYF. The chain employs TRBV19 and TRBJ2-5, with TRBD2 as a possible D gene (6 bases). This CDR3 has 15 amino acids. V lost 7 bases and J 2 bases, leaving 17 bases between the germline ends. Looked up from germline, CDR1 is LNHDA and CDR2 is SQIVND (reference sequence).